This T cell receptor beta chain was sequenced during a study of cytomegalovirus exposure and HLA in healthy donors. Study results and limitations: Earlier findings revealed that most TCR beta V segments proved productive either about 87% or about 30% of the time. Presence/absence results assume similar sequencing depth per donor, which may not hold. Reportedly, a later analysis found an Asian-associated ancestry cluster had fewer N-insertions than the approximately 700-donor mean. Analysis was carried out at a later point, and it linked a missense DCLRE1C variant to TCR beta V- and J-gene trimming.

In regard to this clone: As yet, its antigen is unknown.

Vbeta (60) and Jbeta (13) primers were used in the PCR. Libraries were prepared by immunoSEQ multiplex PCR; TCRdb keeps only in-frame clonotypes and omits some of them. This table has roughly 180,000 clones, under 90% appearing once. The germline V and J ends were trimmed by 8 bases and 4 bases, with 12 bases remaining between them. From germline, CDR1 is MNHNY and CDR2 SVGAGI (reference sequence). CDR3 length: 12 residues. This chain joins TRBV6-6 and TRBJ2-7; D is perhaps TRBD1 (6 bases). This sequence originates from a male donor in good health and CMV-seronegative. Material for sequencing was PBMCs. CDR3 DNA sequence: TGTGCCAGCGGACAGAACGCGTACGAGCAGTACTTC. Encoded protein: CASGQNAYEQYF.